The 21 T cell receptor beta chains in this list originate from one sample, sequenced in a study of blood T cell repertoires in COVID-19. Profiled with immunoSEQ multiplex PCR; TCRdb holds only in-frame clones, not every one. Altogether about 150,000 clones are present, approximately 90% being singletons, with the ten largest covering roughly 1.9%. Sequencing input: peripheral blood. Receptors were obtained from a man between 45 and 60 years old who had recovered from COVID-19.

This chain joins TRBV7-8 and TRBJ1-6; tentative D call: TRBD1 (5 bases). This CDR3 has 15 residues. V was clipped by 1 base and J by 7 bases, with 11 bases between them. Germline V gives CDR1 SGHVS, CDR2 FQNEAQ. CDR3 residues: CASSLDWGPNSPLHF. The CDR3, as DNA: TGTGCCAGCAGCTTAGATTGGGGCCCAAATTCACCCCTCCACTTT.

This clone occurred a few times. J is TRBJ1-6 and V is TRBV6-2 or TRBV6-3, with 7 bases identical to TRBD1. The V and J ends lost 2 bases and 7 bases, in that order; junction bases with no gene match: 5. The V gene's germline CDR1 is MNHEY and CDR2 SVGEGT. The CDR3 contains 15 residues. This chain's CDR3 is CASSYPTGSNSPLHF. In DNA, the CDR3 is TGTGCCAGCAGTTACCCGACAGGGAGCAATTCACCCCTCCACTTT.

The chain couples TRBV2 to TRBJ2-7, with 10 bases that match TRBD2. Germline V CDR1 and CDR2: SNHLY, FYNNEI. The CDR3 contains 13 residues. V lost 8 bases, J lost 4 bases, and 5 bases stayed unmatched. The DNA for the CDR3 is TGTGCCAGCTTACTAGCGGGAACTTACGAGCAGTACTTC. Translating it yields CASLLAGTYEQYF. Combining the CDR3 with reference TRBV2 and TRBJ2-7 gives the whole variable domain EPEVTQTPSHQVTQMGQEVILRCVPISNHLYFYWYRQILGQKVEFLVSFYNNEISEKSEIFDDQFSVERPDGSNFTLKIRSTKLEDSAMYFCASLLAGTYEQYFGPGTRLTVT.

The DNA for the CDR3 is TGCAGCGTTGAAAGGCAGGTGGGCACTGAAGCTTTCTTT. The encoded protein is CSVERQVGTEAFF. The rearrangement joins TRBV29-1 to TRBJ1-1; D call uncertain. V lost 2 bases to trimming and J lost 4 bases, with 11 bases between them. The CDR3 is made up of 13 amino acids. Germline V lookup: CDR1 SQVTM, CDR2 ANQGSEA.

This clone was observed once. The chain carries TRBV5-1 and TRBJ2-1; 7 bases agree with TRBD1. Germline V CDR1 and CDR2: SGHRS, YFSETQ. Germline trimming cut 3 bases from V and 4 bases from J; bases unmatched to any gene: 7. The CDR3 runs 15 residues. In DNA, the CDR3 is TGCGCCAGCAGCTCATCCGGGACAGAGTACAATGAGCAGTTCTTC. Its protein product is CASSSSGTEYNEQFF.

The chain links TRBV7-2 to TRBJ1-5; D may be TRBD1 (6 bases). V lost 1 base and J lost 6, with 16 bases in between. The CDR3 covers 16 residues. Germline V lookup: CDR1 SGHTA, CDR2 FQGNSA. CDR3: CASSLGLGQGSQPQHF. CDR3 sequence (DNA): TGTGCCAGCAGCTTAGGTCTGGGACAAGGAAGTCAGCCCCAGCATTTT.

The chain is built from TRBV5-1 and TRBJ2-7; a weak D match, TRBD2 (7 bases). CDR1 and CDR2 from the germline V gene are SGHRS and YFSETQ. This CDR3 has 16 amino acids. Trimming pared 1 base from V and 5 bases from J, leaving 19 bases between. CDR3 sequence: CASSLSGTRGGDEQYF. CDR3 in DNA: TGCGCCAGCAGCTTGAGCGGGACACGCGGCGGGGACGAGCAGTACTTC.

The chain recombines TRBV9 with TRBJ2-5; D is ambiguous. The CDR3 contains 14 residues. V shed 0 bases and J shed 4 bases, with 10 bases lying between them. CDR1 is SGDLS and CDR2 is YYNGEE in the germline V gene. CDR3 nucleotides: TGTGCCAGCAGCGTAGGGCTAGTTGGAGAGACCCAGTACTTC. Amino acids: CASSVGLVGETQYF. Combining the CDR3 with reference TRBV9 and TRBJ2-5 gives the whole variable domain DSGVTQTPKHLITATGQRVTLRCSPRSGDLSVYWYQQSLDQGLQFLIQYYNGEERAKGNILERFSAQQFPDLHSELNLSSLELGDSALYFCASSVGLVGETQYFGPGTRLLVL.

The gene calls are TRBV11-3 and TRBJ2-2; 11 bases map to TRBD1. There are 17 residues in the CDR3. After removal of 2 bases from V and 6 bases from J, the junction contained 8 bases not matched to a gene. Germline CDR1 reads SGHNT; CDR2 reads YENEEA. Here the CDR3 reads CASSLYGQGAIPGELFF. The CDR3 coding sequence is TGTGCCAGCAGCTTATACGGACAGGGGGCGATCCCCGGGGAGCTGTTTTTT.

CDR3 nucleotide sequence: TGTGCCAGCAGCATCACAGGGGGCTCTGGGGCCAACGTCCTGACTTTC. Protein sequence: CASSITGGSGANVLTF. The rearrangement uses TRBV28 and TRBJ2-6, with TRBD1 identical over 8 bases. V lost 6 bases to trimming and J lost 0 bases; unmatched junction nucleotides: 4. Germline V gene data show CDR1 as MDHEN and CDR2 as SYDVKM. The CDR3 has 16 amino acids.

This clone was recorded once. V usage is TRBV25-1 and J usage is TRBJ2-1; 11 nucleotides line up with TRBD2. V shed 4 bases, J shed 3 bases, and the junction held 5 bases outside the gene matches. CDR1 MGHDK and CDR2 SYGVNS come from the germline V gene. The CDR3 spans 16 residues. CDR3: CASSAPGLAVYNEQFF. The CDR3 nucleotides read TGTGCCAGCAGTGCCCCGGGACTAGCGGTCTACAATGAGCAGTTCTTC.

The V call is TRBV7-2, the J call TRBJ2-3; TRBD2 aligns across 14 bases. V shed 5 bases and J 8 bases; nucleotides not matched to a gene: 9. Germline CDR1 and CDR2: SGHTA and FQGNSA. The CDR3 extends over 16 amino acids. This CDR3 reads CASSVRLAGGPITQYF. The CDR3 nucleotides are TGTGCCAGCAGCGTTAGACTAGCGGGAGGGCCAATTACGCAGTATTTT.

The J gene is TRBJ1-4, the V gene TRBV4-2; TRBD1 matches at 10 bases. The V segment lost 4 bases and the J segment 6 bases; nucleotides outside the gene matches: 2. CDR1 LGHNA and CDR2 YNFKEQ come from the germline V gene. This CDR3 is built from 14 residues. The CDR3 reads CASSRDRGDEKLFF. The CDR3 nucleotides read TGTGCCAGCAGCCGGGACAGGGGAGATGAAAAACTGTTTTTT.

CDR3 coding DNA: TGTGCCAGCAGTTTAAGCGCGGGAGCCCCCAATGAGCAGTTCTTC. Amino acids: CASSLSAGAPNEQFF. The rearrangement links TRBV27 to TRBJ2-1, with 7 bases fitting TRBD2. The CDR3 runs 15 residues. Germline CDR1 MNHEY, CDR2 SMNVEV (reference sequence). The V segment lost 2 bases and the J segment 6 bases; nucleotides outside the gene matches: 7.

The V gene is TRBV9, the J gene TRBJ2-3; TRBD2 aligns across 10 bases. Unmatched junction bases numbered 2, after V lost 0 bases and J lost 4 bases. CDR1 and CDR2 (germline): SGDLS, YYNGEE. The CDR3 consists of 15 residues. The CDR3 loop reads CASSVAAGGPDTQYF. In DNA, the CDR3 is TGTGCCAGCAGCGTAGCAGCGGGAGGGCCAGATACGCAGTATTTT.

This chain uses TRBV19 with TRBJ2-1, with TRBD2 matching 11 bases. The V segment lost 1 base and the J segment 3 bases; nucleotides outside the gene matches: 17. Germline CDR1 reads LNHDA; CDR2 reads SQIVND (reference sequence). The CDR3 is made up of 21 amino acids. Here the CDR3 reads CASSIGLRGVSGRAFYNEQFF. CDR3 nucleotides: TGTGCCAGTAGTATAGGTCTTCGTGGGGTTAGCGGGAGGGCCTTCTACAATGAGCAGTTCTTC.

This chain uses TRBV5-1 with TRBJ2-2, with a tentative D call TRBD2 (6 bases). V was clipped by 6 bases and J by 3 bases, with 15 bases between them. The CDR3 spans 15 residues. Germline lookup yields CDR1 SGHRS and CDR2 YFSETQ. DNA for the CDR3: TGCGCCAGCAACTCCCGGGACTCTCACACCGGGGAGCTGTTTTTT. Translated, it gives CASNSRDSHTGELFF.

V usage is TRBV2 and J usage is TRBJ2-1; 7 nucleotides match TRBD2. CDR3 length: 16 residues. Germline V CDR1 and CDR2: SNHLY, FYNNEI. V gave up 6 bases and J gave up 10 bases; unmatched junction bases: 18. The CDR3, as DNA: TGTGCCAGCAGGAAACTTAGCGGGTCCAGCCGTGGAGAGCAGTTCTTC. Translated, it gives CASRKLSGSSRGEQFF.

This chain links TRBV6-5 with TRBJ2-3; perhaps TRBD1 as D (6 bases). Germline-derived CDR1 and CDR2 are MNHEY and SVGAGI. V gave up 0 bases and J gave up 5 bases, with 12 bases separating them. The CDR3 is made up of 15 amino acids. CDR3 DNA sequence: TGTGCCAGCAGTTACTCGCAGGGGTTCGTAGATACGCAGTATTTT. As protein: CASSYSQGFVDTQYF.

Written as DNA, the CDR3 is TGTGCCAGCAGAAGCGCAAGGGGCTACAATGAGCAGTTCTTC. Encoded protein: CASRSARGYNEQFF. This chain links TRBV7-9 with TRBJ2-1, with D tentatively TRBD1 (5 bases). V was trimmed by 6 bases and J by 3 bases, leaving 12 bases between them. The CDR3 is 14 residues long. Looked up from germline, CDR1 is SEHNR and CDR2 is FQNEAQ (reference sequence). The full variable domain, in which reference TRBV7-9 and TRBJ2-1 provide the parts outside the CDR3, is DTGVSQNPRHKITKRGQNVTFRCDPISEHNRLYWYRQTLGQGPEFLTYFQNEAQLEKSRLLSDRFSAERPKGSFSTLEIQRTEQGDSAMYLCASRSARGYNEQFFGPGTRLTVL.

V is TRBV28 and J is TRBJ2-7; D is possibly TRBD1 (5 bases). Trimming took off 4 bases at V and 4 bases at J, with 8 bases between the two ends. The CDR3 runs 12 residues. Germline V gives CDR1 MDHEN, CDR2 SYDVKM. The CDR3 coding sequence is TGTGCCAGCAGTTCGACAGTTTACGAGCAGTACTTC. Its translation: CASSSTVYEQYF.